Each of the 27 T cell receptor beta chains below was sequenced from the same sample in a study of T cells in women clearing cervical HPV infection listed by TCRdb under 2018. The library was built by means of the immunoSEQ multiplex PCR assay. TCRdb mirrors the immuneACCESS table, restricted to in-frame sequences. Some clones are absent from its copies; in checked studies, under half trace to an unresolved V gene, and the reason for the others is unknown. The sample table includes over 15,000 clones. The ten largest clones add up to around 11% of the sample. Sequenced input: blood buffy coat. Receptors originate from a woman between 18 and 75 years old with a cervical HPV16 infection that either progressed to CIN3+ or cleared (not recorded which).

In regard to this clone: The sequence runs out 3 residues before the end of the CDR3; the remainder is reconstructed from the germline J gene. The chain uses TRBV10-3 and TRBJ2-1; 12 bases are a match to TRBD2. V shed 3 bases and J 4 bases; nucleotides not matched to a gene: 10. The germline gives CDR1 ENHRY, CDR2 SYGVKD. This CDR3 contains 18 residues. CDR3 DNA (partial): TGTGCCATCAGTGACGGGCTAGCGGGGGGGCATTGGTACAATGAG. Its translation is CAISDGLAGGHWYNE. The CDR3, in full, reads CAISDGLAGGHWYNEQFF.

A remark on this clone: The read gets to within 3 residues of the CDR3 end, and the germline J gene fills in the rest. This chain uses TRBV7-6 with TRBJ1-4, with unresolved D. The germline V and J ends were trimmed by 5 bases and 0 bases, with 13 bases remaining between them. The germline V gene encodes CDR1 SGHVS and CDR2 FNYEAQ. The CDR3 has 16 residues. CDR3: CASSPRGSATNEKLFF. CDR3 DNA, as far as it was read: TGTGCCAGCAGCCCACGGGGTTCCGCAACTAATGAAAAA.

Comments on this clone: The observed sequence ends 3 residues before the CDR3 terminus, with the missing tail filled in from the germline J gene. The genes are TRBV5-6 and TRBJ1-2; the match to TRBD1 covers 8 bases. Germline lookup yields CDR1 SGHDT and CDR2 YYEEEE. CDR3 length equals 14 residues. V shed 3 bases and J 6 bases; nucleotides not matched to a gene: 7. The sequenced part of the CDR3 DNA is TGTGCCAGCAGCTCCCAGGGGGCGCAGAATGGC. Its protein product is CASSSQGAQNG. The whole CDR3 sequence is CASSSQGAQNGYTF. Looking up the rest from reference TRBV5-6 and TRBJ1-2 gives the full variable domain: DAGVTQSPTHLIKTRGQQVTLRCSPKSGHDTVSWYQQALGQGPQFIFQYYEEEERQRGNFPDRFSGHQFPNYSSELNVNALLLGDSALYLCASSSQGAQNGYTFGSGTRLTVV.

On this clone itself: Read data end 3 residues before the CDR3 end; the end is taken from the germline J gene. The chain combines TRBV29-1 with TRBJ1-3; D possibly corresponds to TRBD1 (6 bases). Trimming shortened V by 5 bases and J by 2 bases, and 13 bases separated the two germline ends. The CDR3 has 14 residues. Germline loops: CDR1 SQVTM, CDR2 ANQGSEA. The CDR3 protein is CSVRLGATGNTIYF. CDR3 DNA (partial): TGCAGCGTTCGGTTGGGGGCTACTGGAAACACC.

As concerns this clone: One end of the junction fails to match germline, which may point to a read error. The read falls 3 residues short of the CDR3 end, and the missing part is taken from the germline J gene. J is TRBJ1-6 and V is TRBV18; 7 nucleotides line up with TRBD1. The germline gives CDR1 KGHSH, CDR2 LQKENI. This CDR3 spans 14 amino acids. The covered CDR3 bases are TGTGCCAGCTCACCCCAGGGGGTTAATCCACCC. Encoded protein: CASSPQGVNPP. In full, the CDR3 reads CASSPQGVNPPLHF.

With respect to this clone: The CDR3 end is not reached by the read, which stops 3 residues before it; the germline J gene fills it in. V gene TRBV5-4 combines with J gene TRBJ1-3; D perhaps matches TRBD1 (6 bases). The CDR3 extends over 14 amino acids. Deletions cut 2 bases from V and 5 bases from J, with 11 bases between. Germline V gives CDR1 SGHNT, CDR2 YYREEE (reference sequence). CDR3 DNA (partial): TGTGCCAGCAGCTTTGGACAGAACAGAAACACC. It translates to CASSFGQNRNT. The entire CDR3 is CASSFGQNRNTIYF. Based on the CDR3 plus reference TRBV5-4 and TRBJ1-3, the full variable domain is ETGVTQSPTHLIKTRGQQVTLRCSSQSGHNTVSWYQQALGQGPQFIFQYYREEENGRGNFPPRFSGLQFPNYSSELNVNALELDDSALYLCASSFGQNRNTIYFGEGSWLTVV.

With respect to this clone: The CDR3 end is not reached by the read, which stops 3 residues before it; the germline J gene fills it in. The V call is TRBV18, the J call TRBJ1-6; weak D call: TRBD1 (6 bases). Per the germline V gene, CDR1 is KGHSH and CDR2 is LQKENI. V gave up 3 bases and J gave up 8 bases, with 14 bases separating them. This CDR3 region has 15 residues. The CDR3: CASSPVDRRDSPLHF. Incomplete CDR3 DNA: TGTGCCAGCTCACCCGTCGACAGGCGGGATTCACCC.

Points on this clone: The read halts 3 residues ahead of the CDR3 end, with the missing end drawn from the germline J gene. The chain combines TRBV5-1 with TRBJ2-1, with unresolved D. This CDR3 region has 15 residues. V was trimmed by 2 bases and J by 0 bases, leaving 9 bases between them. Germline lookup yields CDR1 SGHRS and CDR2 YFSETQ. The CDR3 loop reads CASSFDFSSYNEQFF. The sequenced part of the CDR3 DNA is TGCGCCAGCAGCTTCGACTTCAGCTCCTACAATGAG.

As regards this clone: The CDR3 end falls 3 residues outside the read, so it is completed with the germline J gene. V and J are TRBV2 and TRBJ1-2; possibly TRBD1 for D (5 bases). The CDR3 loop spans 13 amino acids. With 7 bases removed from V and 2 bases from J, the gap between germline ends came to 11 bases. Looked up from germline, CDR1 is SNHLY and CDR2 is FYNNEI. The CDR3 DNA, read in part, is TGTGCCAGCACCCTCACAGGAAACTATGGC. This encodes CASTLTGNYG. The entire CDR3 protein is CASTLTGNYGYTF. The variable domain in full, with the rest retrieved from reference TRBV2 and TRBJ1-2, is EPEVTQTPSHQVTQMGQEVILRCVPISNHLYFYWYRQILGQKVEFLVSFYNNEISEKSEIFDDQFSVERPDGSNFTLKIRSTKLEDSAMYFCASTLTGNYGYTFGSGTRLTVV.

About this clone: The CDR3 end lies 3 residues beyond the end of the read and is filled in from the germline J gene. The chain uses TRBV2 and TRBJ2-2; possibly TRBD1 for D (6 bases). Germline V gives CDR1 SNHLY, CDR2 FYNNEI. V gave up 9 bases and J gave up 1 base, with 12 bases separating them. The length of the CDR3 is 14 residues. The sequenced CDR3 bases are TGTGCCAGTCAGGGGAGAGGGAACACCGGGGAG. Amino acid sequence: CASQGRGNTGE. The whole CDR3 sequence reads CASQGRGNTGELFF.

On this clone itself: The read is 3 residues too short to cover the CDR3 end, so that end is filled in from the germline J gene. The genes are TRBV20-1 and TRBJ2-7; D is perhaps TRBD2 (6 bases). Trimming stripped 3 bases from V and 4 bases from J, with 13 bases between. In germline, CDR1 is DFQATT, CDR2 SNEGSKA (reference sequence). The CDR3 consists of 13 residues. The DNA read from the CDR3 is TGCAGTGCTAGTTCGCGGGAAGGGTACGAG. It specifies CSASSREGYE. The whole CDR3 region reads CSASSREGYEQYF.

Concerning this clone itself: The read gets to within 3 residues of the CDR3 end, and the germline J gene fills in the rest. J is TRBJ1-5 and V is TRBV6-1; D not resolved. The V gene's germline CDR1 is MNHNS and CDR2 SASEGT. The CDR3 covers 12 residues. Trimming took 3 bases from V and 4 from J, leaving 4 bases between them. The CDR3 sequence is CASSDTNQPQHF. The DNA read from the CDR3 is TGTGCCAGCAGTGACACAAATCAGCCC.

In regard to this clone: The CDR3 goes on 3 residues after the read ends, and that part is filled in from the germline J gene. The V gene is TRBV5-5, the J gene TRBJ1-1, with D possibly TRBD1 on 5 matching bases. CDR1 is SGHKS and CDR2 is YYEKEE in the germline V gene (reference sequence). V was trimmed by 0 bases and J by 5 bases, leaving 11 bases between them. This CDR3 comprises 14 residues. CDR3 in amino acids: CASSLERGATEAFF. CDR3 DNA (partial): TGTGCCAGCAGCTTGGAGAGGGGAGCAACTGAA.

The CDR3 bases that were read are TGCGCCAGCAGCTGGTCAGGGGGCTTCACTGAA. Protein: CASSWSGGFTE. The full CDR3 protein reads CASSWSGGFTEAFF. The chain carries TRBV5-1 and TRBJ1-1, with 8 bases matching TRBD1. From the germline J gene comes the end of the CDR3, since the read stops 3 residues before it. Germline V lookup: CDR1 SGHRS, CDR2 YFSETQ. This CDR3 region has 14 residues. V lost 3 bases and J lost 4; bases outside the gene matches: 5.

Details on this clone: From the germline J gene comes the end of the CDR3, since the read stops 3 residues before it. This chain connects TRBV28 to TRBJ1-5; D is undetermined. Germline CDR1 is MDHEN and CDR2 is SYDVKM. The V gene lost 6 bases and the J gene lost 7 bases, with 10 bases spanning the gap. The CDR3 is made up of 12 amino acids. The CDR3 region is CASSIGGQPQHF. Incomplete CDR3 DNA: TGTGCCAGCAGCATAGGCGGGCAGCCC.

Of note for this clone: The read ends 3 residues early relative to the CDR3; the germline J gene fills the gap. This chain joins TRBV10-3 and TRBJ1-2; D is possibly TRBD1 (6 bases). This CDR3 has 15 amino acids. Germline V CDR1 and CDR2: ENHRY, SYGVKD. Trimming left V 3 bases short and J 4 bases short, with 15 bases between. The DNA read from the CDR3 is TGTGCCATCAGTGATGCGACGGGACAAATCTATGGC. This codes for CAISDATGQIYG. The entire CDR3 protein reads CAISDATGQIYGYTF.

About this clone itself: The read halts 3 residues ahead of the CDR3 end, with the missing end drawn from the germline J gene. The V and J genes are TRBV20-1 and TRBJ2-2, with D possibly being TRBD1 (6 bases). V shed 6 bases and J shed 8 bases, with 16 bases lying between them. This CDR3 spans 13 amino acids. The germline V gene encodes CDR1 DFQATT and CDR2 SNEGSKA (reference sequence). Partial CDR3 DNA: TGCAGTGCAGCCTCAGGGGTGTCAGGGGAG. This translates into CSAASGVSGE. The entire CDR3 reads CSAASGVSGELFF.

As regards this clone: The read comes to an end 3 residues before the CDR3 does, leaving the germline J gene to fill in the end. The chain employs TRBV27 and TRBJ2-7, with 7 positions matching TRBD1. The CDR3 contains 14 residues. The germline V gene encodes CDR1 MNHEY and CDR2 SMNVEV (reference sequence). J was trimmed by 3 bases and V by 7 bases; bases with no gene match: 9. The part of the CDR3 DNA that was read is TGTGCCAGCAAAAGGGGGCGATACTACTACGAG. Translated, it gives CASKRGRYYYE. The entire CDR3 sequence reads CASKRGRYYYEQYF.

To note about this clone: The read comes to an end 3 residues before the CDR3 does, leaving the germline J gene to fill in the end. The V call is TRBV20-1, the J call TRBJ2-5; a possible D gene is TRBD1 (6 bases). Trimming removed 3 bases at V and 5 bases at J, with 16 bases between. The CDR3 spans 14 residues. CDR1 DFQATT and CDR2 SNEGSKA come from the germline V gene (reference sequence). Partial CDR3 DNA: TGCAGTGCTAGCAACCAGGGGACGCGGGAGACC. It codes for CSASNQGTRET. The whole CDR3 sequence is CSASNQGTRETQYF.

About this clone itself: From the germline J gene comes the end of the CDR3, since the read stops 3 residues before it. The V and J genes are TRBV7-2 and TRBJ1-1, with D perhaps TRBD1 (5 bases). CDR1 and CDR2 from the germline V gene are SGHTA and FQGNSA. Trimming took 5 bases from V and 2 from J, leaving 15 bases between them. This CDR3 contains 15 residues. The CDR3 protein is CASSPAARANTEAFF. Partial CDR3 DNA: TGTGCCAGCAGCCCCGCGGCCAGGGCCAACACTGAA.

As concerns this clone: Coverage ceases 3 residues before the CDR3 finishes, and the germline J gene fills in the end. The rearrangement joins TRBV5-4 to TRBJ2-2, with D perhaps matching TRBD2 (6 bases). V gave up 4 bases and J gave up 1 base, with 11 bases separating them. Germline CDR1 is SGHNT and CDR2 is YYREEE (reference sequence). The CDR3 is 15 residues long. CDR3 amino acids: CASSRVAENTGELFF. CDR3 DNA, as far as it was read: TGTGCCAGCAGCCGCGTAGCGGAGAACACCGGGGAG.

A remark on this clone: The CDR3 extends 3 residues past the end of the read, so its final part is completed from the germline J gene. The chain employs TRBV6-2 or TRBV6-3 and TRBJ2-2, with D maybe TRBD1 (5 bases). The germline CDR1 and CDR2 sequences are MNHEY and SVGEGT. CDR3 size: 10 residues. V was pared by 11 bases and J by 7 bases, with 8 bases between. The part of the CDR3 DNA that was read is TGTGCCTCCAGGGACGGGGAG. Its protein product is CASRDGE. The whole CDR3 protein reads CASRDGELFF.

Turning to this clone: The junction differs from germline at one of its ends, possibly a read error. The read comes to an end 3 residues before the CDR3 does, leaving the germline J gene to fill in the end. At the DNA level, this CDR3 is encoded by other sequences in the same sample as well. The chain uses TRBV7-9 and TRBJ1-4, with D uncertain. Germline assignment: CDR1 SEHNR and CDR2 FQNEAQ (reference sequence). CDR3 length: 14 residues. The sequenced CDR3 bases are TGTGCAAGCAGCCTACGAACAAAAGGGGAAAAA. It codes for CASSLRTKGEK. In full, the CDR3 reads CASSLRTKGEKLFF.

Concerning this clone itself: The missing CDR3 end, 3 residues past where the read stops, is filled in from the germline J gene. The chain has TRBV5-1 and TRBJ1-1; a weak D match, TRBD1 (6 bases). This CDR3 contains 12 residues. Germline V CDR1 and CDR2: SGHRS, YFSETQ. The covered CDR3 bases are TGCGCCAGCAGCTTGGGAGGACAGGAA. This sequence encodes CASSLGGQE. The entire CDR3 protein reads CASSLGGQEAFF.

With respect to this clone: The read is 3 residues too short to cover the CDR3 end, so that end is filled in from the germline J gene. The rearrangement links TRBV10-3 to TRBJ1-1; weak D call: TRBD1 (6 bases). This CDR3 is 14 amino acids long. The V gene's germline CDR1 is ENHRY and CDR2 SYGVKD. V lost 6 bases and J 2 bases, leaving 13 bases between the germline ends. CDR3 DNA (partial): TGTGCCATCAGAACCGGGACACACAACACTGAA. Translating it yields CAIRTGTHNTE. The full CDR3 sequence reads CAIRTGTHNTEAFF.

Regarding this clone: The DNA ends 3 residues before the CDR3 does, and the rest of the CDR3 is filled in from the germline J gene. The chain carries TRBV12-3 or TRBV12-4 and TRBJ1-1; D gene unclear. CDR3 size: 14 residues. V lost 3 bases and J 4 bases, leaving 12 bases between the germline ends. The part of the CDR3 DNA that was read is TGTGCCAGCAGTTTTGGGCCAAGGGCCACTGAA. It specifies CASSFGPRATE. The complete CDR3 reads CASSFGPRATEAFF.

As for this clone: The read comes to an end 3 residues before the CDR3 does, leaving the germline J gene to fill in the end. The chain employs TRBV25-1 and TRBJ1-1; possible D gene TRBD1, 5 bases. CDR1 MGHDK and CDR2 SYGVNS come from the germline V gene. V dropped 1 base and J dropped 3 bases, with 12 bases sitting between them. The CDR3 has 15 residues. This CDR3 reads CASSESASGDTEAFF. Incomplete CDR3 DNA: TGTGCCAGCAGTGAATCAGCTTCGGGGGACACTGAA.